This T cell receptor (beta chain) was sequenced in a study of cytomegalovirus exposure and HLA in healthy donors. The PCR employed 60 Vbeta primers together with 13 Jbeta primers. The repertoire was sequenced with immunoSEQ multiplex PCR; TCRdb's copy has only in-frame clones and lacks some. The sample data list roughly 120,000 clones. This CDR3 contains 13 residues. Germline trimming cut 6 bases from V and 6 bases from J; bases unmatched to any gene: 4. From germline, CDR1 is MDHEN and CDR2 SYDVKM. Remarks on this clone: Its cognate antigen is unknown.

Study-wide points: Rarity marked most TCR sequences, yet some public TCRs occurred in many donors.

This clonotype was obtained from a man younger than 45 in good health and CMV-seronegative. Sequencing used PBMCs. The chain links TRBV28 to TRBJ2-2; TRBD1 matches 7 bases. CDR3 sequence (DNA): TGTGCCAGCAGGCACAGGGGTCCCGGGGAGCTGTTTTTT. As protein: CASRHRGPGELFF.